These 29 T cell receptor beta chains originate from one sample sequenced in a study of shared clonotypes between healthy human individuals. The data were produced by immunoSEQ multiplex PCR, yet TCRdb's version contains in-frame clones alone and is incomplete. The table includes 2 million to 2.5 million clones, 90% to 95% detected once. Sequencing was carried out using naive CD4+ T cells sorted from blood. Subset in this sample: CD45RA+ positively selected. These receptors all stem from a man between 18 and 35 years old in good health.

To note about this clone: A junction boundary mismatches the germline segment, possibly from a read error. The CDR3 loop reads CASSSPTQGPDVNF. The CDR3 bases are TGTGCCAGCAGTTCCCCGACACAGGGCCCGGACGTGAACTTC. The chain joins TRBV27 to TRBJ2-7; D may be TRBD1 (6 bases). The germline gives CDR1 MNHEY, CDR2 SMNVEV (reference sequence). The CDR3 has 14 residues.

The rearrangement uses TRBV10-3 and TRBJ2-5; 7 bases align to TRBD2. V shed 0 bases and J 1 base; nucleotides not matched to a gene: 2. Germline V gene data show CDR1 as ENHRY and CDR2 as SYGVKD. There are 15 residues in the CDR3. This CDR3 is CAISESPGGQETQYF. The CDR3 nucleotides are TGTGCCATCAGTGAGTCTCCGGGGGGCCAAGAGACCCAGTACTTC.

Remarks on this clone: Other DNA sequences within the sample encode an identical CDR3. The chain couples TRBV2 to TRBJ2-6, with D uncertain. This CDR3 is 13 amino acids long. The V and J ends lost 0 bases and 3 bases respectively, with 0 bases between them. Germline-derived CDR1 and CDR2 are SNHLY and FYNNEI. Written as DNA, the CDR3 is TGTGCCAGCAGTGAAGCTGGGGCCAACGTCCTGACTTTC. Residues: CASSEAGANVLTF.

Remarks on this clone: Other DNA sequences in this specimen translate into the identical CDR3. The chain links TRBV9 to TRBJ2-3; D not resolved. Looked up from germline, CDR1 is SGDLS and CDR2 is YYNGEE. Trimming removed 0 bases from V and 6 bases from J, with 2 bases in between. The CDR3 length is 11 residues. Here the CDR3 DNA reads TGTGCCAGCAGCGTAGGGGATACGCAGTATTTT. As protein: CASSVGDTQYF.

The table lists this clone with a count of one. CDR3 nucleotide sequence: TGTGCCAGCAGTTTCCGTCAGAGGGGGGACAGGGGTTGGTATGGCTACACCTTC. Translating gives CASSFRQRGDRGWYGYTF. The chain uses TRBV28 and TRBJ1-2, with TRBD1 matching over 10 bases. V lost 3 bases and J lost 5; bases outside the gene matches: 15. The CDR3 totals 18 residues. The germline V gene has CDR1 MDHEN and CDR2 SYDVKM.

The rearrangement joins TRBV19 to TRBJ2-1, with 11 nucleotides matching TRBD2. This CDR3 has 20 amino acids. Per the germline V gene, CDR1 is LNHDA and CDR2 is SQIVND (reference sequence). Unmatched junction bases numbered 17, after V lost 2 bases and J lost 5 bases. The CDR3 is CASSIIPSGLAGGRNNEQFF. The CDR3 bases are TGTGCCAGTAGTATAATACCTTCCGGGCTAGCGGGAGGACGGAACAATGAGCAGTTCTTC.

The V call is TRBV6-6, the J call TRBJ1-1; no reliable D call. The CDR3 extends over 15 amino acids. Germline lookup yields CDR1 MNHNY and CDR2 SVGAGI (reference sequence). V lost 0 bases, J lost 3 bases, and 11 bases lay in between. The CDR3, as DNA: TGTGCCAGCAGTTACTCGACAACCTTCGACACTGAAGCTTTCTTT. It specifies CASSYSTTFDTEAFF.

The chain uses TRBV5-8 and TRBJ1-5; possibly TRBD1 for D (6 bases). Between the trimmed V and J ends, which lost 2 bases and 4 bases, there was a span of 16 bases. This CDR3 has 16 amino acids. CDR1 and CDR2 from the germline V gene are SGHTS and YDEGEE. The CDR3 DNA is TGTGCCAGCAGCTTTTCAGGGGAGGGAAAGAATCAGCCCCAGCATTTT. Residues: CASSFSGEGKNQPQHF.

Worth noting for this clone: One junction end does not reproduce the germline sequence, and a read error may be involved. The rearrangement links TRBV5-1 to TRBJ2-1; D unresolved. CDR3 size: 15 residues. Looked up from germline, CDR1 is SGHRS and CDR2 is YFSETQ. The CDR3 DNA follows: TGCGCCAGCAGCACGACCAAGAGCTCCTACAATGGGCAGTTCTTC. This gives the protein CASSTTKSSYNGQFF.

Notes on this clone: Other DNA sequences within the sample encode an identical CDR3. The rearrangement links TRBV29-1 to TRBJ2-7; 7 nucleotides agree with TRBD2. CDR3 length: 11 residues. Germline V gene data show CDR1 as SQVTM and CDR2 as ANQGSEA. The ends lost 4 bases at V and 4 bases at J; junction bases unmatched: 1. The CDR3 protein is CSVVGGYEQYF. The CDR3, as DNA: TGCAGCGTTGTGGGGGGGTACGAGCAGTACTTC.

The chain is built from TRBV6-1 and TRBJ1-5; D remains unclear. The V gene's germline CDR1 is MNHNS and CDR2 SASEGT. Trimming took 4 bases from V and 1 from J, leaving 11 bases between them. The CDR3 sequence is 15 residues long. This CDR3 is CASSVRIVSNQPQHF. The CDR3 coding sequence is TGTGCCAGCAGTGTTCGAATTGTGAGCAATCAGCCCCAGCATTTT.

The chain carries TRBV2 and TRBJ2-3, with 10 bases identical to TRBD2. This CDR3 has 16 residues. After removal of 6 bases from V and 6 bases from J, the junction contained 12 bases not matched to a gene. CDR1 is SNHLY and CDR2 is FYNNEI in the germline V gene. For the CDR3, the DNA is TGTGCCAGCAGGAAAACTAGCGGGACGCGGGGGGATACGCAGTATTTT. Encoded protein: CASRKTSGTRGDTQYF.

The J gene is TRBJ1-1, the V gene TRBV9; TRBD1 aligns across 8 bases. The CDR3 spans 14 residues. The V gene's germline CDR1 is SGDLS and CDR2 YYNGEE. The V gene end was trimmed by 3 bases and the J gene end by 4 bases; junction bases not matched to a gene: 5. The CDR3 region has the DNA TGTGCCAGCAGCGGACAGGGGACGGGCACTGAAGCTTTCTTT. This gives the protein CASSGQGTGTEAFF.

As for this clone: This sample also contains other DNA sequences that code for the same CDR3. The rearrangement links TRBV5-1 to TRBJ1-2, with a tentative D call TRBD1 (6 bases). Trimming cost V 0 bases and J 2 bases, with 11 bases left between them. The CDR3 is 15 amino acids. The germline V gene has CDR1 SGHRS and CDR2 YFSETQ. DNA for the CDR3: TGCGCCAGCAGCTTGGTCGGGACACCGAACTATGGCTACACCTTC. The encoded protein is CASSLVGTPNYGYTF.

This chain uses TRBV6-5 with TRBJ1-2; 8 nucleotides align to TRBD1. Germline V gene sequence: CDR1 MNHEY, CDR2 SVGAGI. The junction had 7 bases not matched to a gene; V was cut back by 6 bases and J by 4 bases. The CDR3 extends over 14 amino acids. For the CDR3, the DNA is TGTGCCAGCAGCAGAACCGGGACAGGCTATGGCTACACCTTC. Translation gives CASSRTGTGYGYTF.

The rearrangement uses TRBV18 and TRBJ2-2; 11 positions agree with TRBD2. V was clipped by 8 bases and J by 4 bases; unmatched bases: 6. The CDR3 consists of 15 residues. Per germline, CDR1 KGHSH and CDR2 LQKENI. In DNA form, the CDR3 reads TGTGCCAGCAGCACTAGCGGGAGTGGCACCGGGGAGCTGTTTTTT. This sequence encodes CASSTSGSGTGELFF.

The rearrangement uses TRBV6-5 and TRBJ2-7; D is unclear. The CDR3 covers 15 residues. CDR1 is MNHEY and CDR2 is SVGAGI in the germline V gene. V gave up 6 bases and J gave up 0 bases, with 15 bases separating them. The CDR3 DNA follows: TGTGCCAGCAGCTTAAACCCGTTGGGCTCCTACGAGCAGTACTTC. Protein product: CASSLNPLGSYEQYF.

The V call is TRBV7-9, the J call TRBJ1-2; D unclear. Between the trimmed V and J ends, which lost 3 bases and 8 bases, there was a span of 19 bases. Germline CDR1 SEHNR, CDR2 FQNEAQ (reference sequence). This CDR3 is built from 15 residues. CDR3 sequence: CASSFTVASLGGYTF. CDR3 DNA: TGTGCCAGCAGCTTTACCGTTGCCAGCCTAGGGGGCTACACCTTC.

In nucleotides, the CDR3 is TGTGCCAGCAGCTCGGACAGGAACACTGAAGCTTTCTTT. Its translation: CASSSDRNTEAFF. J is TRBJ1-1 and V is TRBV11-2; weak D call: TRBD1 (6 bases). This CDR3 spans 13 amino acids. Germline V gene data show CDR1 as SGHAT and CDR2 as FQNNGV. The germline V and J ends were trimmed by 4 bases and 1 base, with 7 bases remaining between them.

This clone was picked up a small number of times. The chain carries TRBV19 and TRBJ2-3; TRBD2 is a possible D gene (7 bases). The V gene lost 6 bases and the J gene lost 1 base, with 11 bases spanning the gap. Germline CDR1 is LNHDA and CDR2 is SQIVND (reference sequence). The CDR3 runs to 14 residues. The CDR3 protein is CASRQGGGTDTQYF. The CDR3 bases are TGTGCCAGTAGACAGGGAGGGGGCACAGATACGCAGTATTTT.

This chain uses TRBV4-1 with TRBJ2-7; D not certain. CDR3 length: 15 residues. The V gene lost 0 bases and the J gene lost 5 bases, with 14 bases spanning the gap. Germline CDR1 reads MGHRA; CDR2 reads YSYEKL. The CDR3 region is CASSQEALRSHEQYF. For the CDR3, the DNA is TGCGCCAGCAGCCAAGAGGCCCTCCGGTCCCACGAGCAGTACTTC.

The V and J genes are TRBV10-2 and TRBJ2-6; D is ambiguous. The CDR3 has 13 residues. V lost 5 bases and J lost 2, with 4 bases in between. Germline assignment: CDR1 WSHSY and CDR2 SAAADI. The CDR3 DNA reads as TGCGCCAGCAGTAGGGCTGGGGCCAACGTCCTGACTTTC. Its translation is CASSRAGANVLTF.

V usage is TRBV7-3 and J usage is TRBJ1-2, with 9 bases identical to TRBD1. The germline CDR1 and CDR2 sequences are SGHTA and FQGTGA. The CDR3 consists of 15 residues. J lost 3 bases, V lost 4 bases, and 6 bases had no gene match. The CDR3 spells CASSSRTGEDYGYTF. The CDR3 DNA reads as TGTGCCAGCAGCTCAAGGACAGGGGAGGACTATGGCTACACCTTC.

The rearrangement links TRBV6-6 to TRBJ2-2; D is unresolved. The CDR3 covers 13 residues. V shed 2 bases and J shed 5 bases, with 6 bases lying between them. CDR1 is MNHNY and CDR2 is SVGAGI in the germline V gene (reference sequence). CDR3 DNA: TGTGCCAGCAGTTACGCCCCGACCGGGGAGCTGTTTTTT. It specifies CASSYAPTGELFF.

The chain couples TRBV6-1 to TRBJ1-5; 7 nucleotides align to TRBD1. CDR1 and CDR2 (germline): MNHNS, SASEGT. The length of the CDR3 is 15 residues. With V trimmed by 4 bases and J by 5 bases, 8 bases remained unmatched. CDR3 sequence: CASSATGNKDQPQHF. The CDR3, as DNA: TGTGCCAGCAGTGCGACAGGGAATAAGGATCAGCCCCAGCATTTT.

The chain is built from TRBV7-9 and TRBJ2-7, with D perhaps matching TRBD1 (5 bases). The CDR3 runs to 13 residues. The V gene lost 0 bases and the J gene lost 5 bases, with 8 bases spanning the gap. The germline V gene has CDR1 SEHNR and CDR2 FQNEAQ (reference sequence). This CDR3 is CASSLAGANEQYF. In nucleotides, the CDR3 is TGTGCCAGCAGCTTAGCAGGGGCGAACGAGCAGTACTTC. The full variable domain, completed using reference TRBV7-9 and TRBJ2-7, is DTGVSQNPRHKITKRGQNVTFRCDPISEHNRLYWYRQTLGQGPEFLTYFQNEAQLEKSRLLSDRFSAERPKGSFSTLEIQRTEQGDSAMYLCASSLAGANEQYFGPGTRLTVT.

This sequence joins TRBV12-5 and TRBJ2-4, with a tentative D call TRBD1 (6 bases). V was cut by 1 base and J by 3 bases, with 13 bases left in between. The CDR3 sequence is 16 residues long. Germline CDR1 is LGHNT and CDR2 is FRNRAP. The CDR3, as DNA: TGTGCTAGTGGTTTGGCGAGGGCAGGGGTCAAAAACATTCAGTACTTC. This gives the protein CASGLARAGVKNIQYF.

The CDR3 sequence is CASSHRDRVHNEQFF. CDR3 coding DNA: TGTGCCAGCAGCCACCGGGACAGGGTCCACAATGAGCAGTTCTTC. This sequence joins TRBV7-9 and TRBJ2-1; the match to TRBD1 covers 9 bases. J lost 5 bases, V lost 5 bases, and 7 bases had no gene match. The CDR3 length is 15 residues. CDR1 is SEHNR and CDR2 is FQNEAQ in the germline V gene (reference sequence).

The chain recombines TRBV4-1 with TRBJ2-7, with D unclear. V was shortened by 1 base and J by 2 bases, with 12 bases between the two germline ends. The CDR3 runs 15 residues. Germline CDR1 reads MGHRA; CDR2 reads YSYEKL. The DNA of the CDR3 is TGCGCCAGCAGCCAAGGGTACCTCTATACCTACGAGCAGTACTTC. Protein sequence: CASSQGYLYTYEQYF.